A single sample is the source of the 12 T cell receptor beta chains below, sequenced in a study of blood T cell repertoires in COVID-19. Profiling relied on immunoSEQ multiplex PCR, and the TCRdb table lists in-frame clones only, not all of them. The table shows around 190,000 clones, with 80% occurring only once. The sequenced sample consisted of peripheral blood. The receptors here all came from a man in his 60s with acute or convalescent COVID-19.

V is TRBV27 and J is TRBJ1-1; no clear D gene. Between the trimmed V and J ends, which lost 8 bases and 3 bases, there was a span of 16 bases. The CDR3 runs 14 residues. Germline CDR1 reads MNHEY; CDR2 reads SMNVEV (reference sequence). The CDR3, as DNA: TGTGCCAGCCGAGGTTCCCAAGCTTACACTGAAGCTTTCTTT. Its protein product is CASRGSQAYTEAFF.

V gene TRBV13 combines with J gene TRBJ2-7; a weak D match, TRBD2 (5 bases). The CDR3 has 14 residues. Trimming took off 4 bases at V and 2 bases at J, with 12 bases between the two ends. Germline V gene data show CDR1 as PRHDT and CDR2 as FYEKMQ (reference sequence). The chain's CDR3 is CASSSREAPYEQYF. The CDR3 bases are TGTGCCAGCAGCTCCCGGGAAGCCCCCTACGAGCAGTACTTC.

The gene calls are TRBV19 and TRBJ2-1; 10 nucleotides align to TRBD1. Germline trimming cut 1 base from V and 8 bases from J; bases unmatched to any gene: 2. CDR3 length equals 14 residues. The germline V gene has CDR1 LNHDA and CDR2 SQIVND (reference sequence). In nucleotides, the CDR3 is TGTGCCAGTAGTATAGGGACAGGGGGGTATGAGCAGTTCTTC. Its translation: CASSIGTGGYEQFF.

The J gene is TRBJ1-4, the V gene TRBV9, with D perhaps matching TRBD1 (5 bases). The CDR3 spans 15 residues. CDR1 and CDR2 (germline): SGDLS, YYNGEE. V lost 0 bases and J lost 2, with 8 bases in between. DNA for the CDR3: TGTGCCAGCAGCGTAGCTGGGGGGACTAATGAAAAACTGTTTTTT. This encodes CASSVAGGTNEKLFF.

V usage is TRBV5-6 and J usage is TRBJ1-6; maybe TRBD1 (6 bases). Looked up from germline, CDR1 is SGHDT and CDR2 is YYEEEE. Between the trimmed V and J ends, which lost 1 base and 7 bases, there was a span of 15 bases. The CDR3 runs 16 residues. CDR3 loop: CASSLRSGTPNSPLHF. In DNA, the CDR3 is TGTGCCAGCAGCTTGAGGTCGGGGACACCCAATTCACCCCTCCACTTT.

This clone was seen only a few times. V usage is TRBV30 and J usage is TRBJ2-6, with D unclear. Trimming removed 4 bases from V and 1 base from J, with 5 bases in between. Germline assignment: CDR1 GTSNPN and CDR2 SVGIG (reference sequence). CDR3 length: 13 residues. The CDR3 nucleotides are TGTGCCTGGACCCTTTCTGGGGCCAACGTCCTGACTTTC. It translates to CAWTLSGANVLTF.

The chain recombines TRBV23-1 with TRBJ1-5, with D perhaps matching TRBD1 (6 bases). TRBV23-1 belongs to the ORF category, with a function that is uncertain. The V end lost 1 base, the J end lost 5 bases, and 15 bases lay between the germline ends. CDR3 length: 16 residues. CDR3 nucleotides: TGCGCCAGCAGTCAATATCACCCCGAGGGGGATCAGCCCCAGCATTTT. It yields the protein CASSQYHPEGDQPQHF.

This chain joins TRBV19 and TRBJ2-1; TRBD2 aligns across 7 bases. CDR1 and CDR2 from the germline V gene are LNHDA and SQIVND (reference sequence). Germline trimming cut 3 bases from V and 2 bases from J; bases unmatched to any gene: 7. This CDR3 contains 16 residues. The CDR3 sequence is CASSIRTRGPYNEQFF. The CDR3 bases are TGTGCCAGTAGTATCCGGACTAGAGGACCCTACAATGAGCAGTTCTTC. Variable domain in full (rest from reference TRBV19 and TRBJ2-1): DGGITQSPKYLFRKEGQNVTLSCEQNLNHDAMYWYRQDPGQGLRLIYYSQIVNDFQKGDIAEGYSVSREKKESFPLTVTSAQKNPTAFYLCASSIRTRGPYNEQFFGPGTRLTVL.

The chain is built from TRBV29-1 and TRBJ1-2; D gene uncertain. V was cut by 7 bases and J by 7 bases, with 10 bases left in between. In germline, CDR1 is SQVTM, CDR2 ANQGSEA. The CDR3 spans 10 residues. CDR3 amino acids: CSAGVRGYTF. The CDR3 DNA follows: TGCAGCGCAGGCGTTCGTGGCTACACCTTC. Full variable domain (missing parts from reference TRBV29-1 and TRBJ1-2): SAVISQKPSRDICQRGTSLTIQCQVDSQVTMMFWYRQQPGQSLTLIATANQGSEATYESGFVIDKFPISRPNLTFSTLTVSNMSPEDSSIYLCSAGVRGYTFGSGTRLTVV.

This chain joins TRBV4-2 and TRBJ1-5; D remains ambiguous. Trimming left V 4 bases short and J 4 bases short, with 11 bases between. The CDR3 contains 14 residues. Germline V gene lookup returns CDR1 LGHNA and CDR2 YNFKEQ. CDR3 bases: TGTGCCAGCAGCCCGGCGGGAGGGAATCAGCCCCAGCATTTT. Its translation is CASSPAGGNQPQHF.

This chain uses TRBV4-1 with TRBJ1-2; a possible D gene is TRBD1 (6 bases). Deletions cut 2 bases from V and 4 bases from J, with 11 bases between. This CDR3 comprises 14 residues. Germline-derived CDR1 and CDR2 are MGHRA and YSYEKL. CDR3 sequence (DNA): TGCGCCAGCAGCCAATGGGGGCTGACCTATGGCTACACCTTC. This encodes CASSQWGLTYGYTF.

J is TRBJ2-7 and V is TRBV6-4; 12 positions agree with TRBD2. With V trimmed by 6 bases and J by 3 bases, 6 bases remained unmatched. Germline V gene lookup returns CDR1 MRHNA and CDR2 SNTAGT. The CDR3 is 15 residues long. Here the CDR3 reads CASRAPTSGSYEQYF. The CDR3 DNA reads TGTGCCAGCAGGGCCCCGACTAGCGGGAGCTACGAGCAGTACTTC.